This T cell receptor (beta chain) was found in a study of T cells and Merkel cell carcinoma outcomes. Findings of the study overall: Repertoire plus T-cell density reportedly predicted Merkel cell carcinoma outcomes.

The assay was immunoSEQ multiplex PCR, and TCRdb's table has in-frame clones only and misses some. Seen here are approximately 20,000 clones, roughly four fifths observed once, and the top ten hold 3.1%. Notes on this clone: The antigen remains undetermined.

The material sequenced was tumor tissue from Merkel cell carcinoma. This TCR was sampled from a human donor with Merkel cell carcinoma.

The CDR3 loop reads CASSLGIGEKNTEAFF. The CDR3 coding sequence is TGTGCCAGCAGCTTGGGGATCGGGGAGAAGAACACTGAAGCTTTCTTT. The chain employs TRBV5-4 and TRBJ1-1; D uncertain. The CDR3 is made up of 16 amino acids. Trimming pared 0 bases from V and 1 base from J, leaving 13 bases between. Germline CDR1 reads SGHNT; CDR2 reads YYREEE (reference sequence).